A single sample gave rise to the 30 T cell receptor beta chains below, sequenced in a study of response to subunit inactivated influenza vaccine. In TCRdb, the RT-PCR reads were re-called with MiXCR into one record per CDR3 protein. The table includes roughly 570,000 distinct CDR3 sequences, around 15% detected once. The sample was PBMCs from blood, taken roughly 12 days after vaccination. The receptors derive from a middle-aged man who received an inactivated influenza vaccine.

The J gene is TRBJ1-5, the V gene TRBV3-1; 8 nucleotides agree with TRBD1. Per germline, CDR1 LGHDT and CDR2 YNNKEL (reference sequence). The CDR3 sequence is 18 residues long. J was trimmed by 5 bases and V by 0 bases; bases with no gene match: 12. The CDR3 reads CASSQEGQGKAEHQPQHF. Written as DNA, the CDR3 is TGTGCCAGCAGCCAAGAAGGACAGGGAAAGGCAGAACATCAGCCCCAGCATTTT.

This clonotype was observed at least ten times. The chain has TRBV7-4 and TRBJ2-1; no definite D call. This CDR3 has 12 amino acids. V shed 2 bases and J shed 8 bases, with 7 bases lying between them. CDR1 and CDR2 from the germline V gene are SGHVT and SQSDAQ. CDR3 sequence: CASSLSGHEQFF. CDR3 sequence (DNA): TGTGCCAGCAGCTTATCAGGACATGAGCAGTTCTTC.

A few counts support this clonotype. The chain uses TRBV5-1 and TRBJ2-2, with D perhaps TRBD1 (5 bases). The CDR3 covers 15 residues. V shed 0 bases and J shed 7 bases, with 13 bases lying between them. CDR1 and CDR2 (germline): SGHRS, YFSETQ. The DNA for the CDR3 is TGCGCCAGCAGCTTGGGGCGGACACAGATCGGGGAGCTGTTTTTT. Encoded protein: CASSLGRTQIGELFF.

This chain connects TRBV4-2 to TRBJ2-4; 8 positions match TRBD2. The CDR3 has 14 residues. The germline V gene encodes CDR1 LGHNA and CDR2 YNFKEQ. V was clipped by 4 bases and J by 3 bases; unmatched bases: 2. Here the CDR3 reads CASSPREGKNIQYF. The DNA for the CDR3 is TGTGCCAGCAGCCCCCGGGAGGGCAAAAACATTCAGTACTTC.

This chain joins TRBV30 and TRBJ1-1; the D is unclear. The CDR3 sequence is 13 residues long. V was pared by 4 bases and J by 6 bases, with 15 bases between. Germline lookup yields CDR1 GTSNPN and CDR2 SVGIG (reference sequence). CDR3 protein: CAWKFMGGSEAFF. In DNA form, the CDR3 reads TGTGCCTGGAAATTTATGGGCGGCTCTGAAGCTTTCTTT. Variable domain in full (rest from reference TRBV30 and TRBJ1-1): SQTIHQWPATLVQPVGSPLSLECTVEGTSNPNLYWYRQAAGRGLQLLFYSVGIGQISSEVPQNLSASRPQDRQFILSSKKLLLSDSGFYLCAWKFMGGSEAFFGQGTRLTVV.

This chain uses TRBV7-9 with TRBJ1-6; 7 nucleotides line up with TRBD1. Germline V gene data show CDR1 as SEHNR and CDR2 as FQNEAQ (reference sequence). The CDR3 consists of 15 residues. Losses at the gene ends were 5 bases for V and 5 bases for J; bases not matched to a gene: 6. The CDR3, as DNA: TGTGCCAGCAGCGTGGCCGGACAGGATAATTCACCCCTCCACTTT. The encoded protein is CASSVAGQDNSPLHF.

CDR3 sequence (DNA): TGTGCCAGCAGCACCCCTATGAACACTGAAGCTTTCTTT. Amino acids: CASSTPMNTEAFF. This chain connects TRBV5-5 to TRBJ1-1; D remains ambiguous. Trimming pared 4 bases from V and 0 bases from J, leaving 7 bases between. The CDR3 loop spans 13 amino acids. The germline V gene encodes CDR1 SGHKS and CDR2 YYEKEE (reference sequence).

The chain uses TRBV6-5 and TRBJ1-6; D remains ambiguous. The germline V and J ends were trimmed by 6 bases and 6 bases, with 18 bases remaining between them. This CDR3 has 16 amino acids. Germline loops: CDR1 MNHEY, CDR2 SVGAGI. The CDR3 DNA reads as TGTGCCAGCAGCTATGACACGATGGGCCCTAATTCACCCCTCCACTTT. Protein product: CASSYDTMGPNSPLHF.

In its sample, this clonotype was seen many times. The gene calls are TRBV2 and TRBJ1-1; tentative D call: TRBD1 (6 bases). The ends were cut back, 5 bases at V and 9 bases at J, with 22 bases in the middle. Germline CDR1 SNHLY, CDR2 FYNNEI. This CDR3 comprises 15 residues. The CDR3 region has the DNA TGTGCCAGCAGTAGTGATGGGGGCGGCGGTTCTCAAGCTTTCTTT. Translated, it gives CASSSDGGGGSQAFF.

This clonotype was counted a few times. V usage is TRBV20-1 and J usage is TRBJ2-1, with D possibly called TRBD1 or TRBD2 (6 bases each). The CDR3 spans 15 residues. CDR1 DFQATT and CDR2 SNEGSKA come from the germline V gene (reference sequence). Trimming shortened V by 2 bases and J by 0 bases, and 11 bases separated the two germline ends. CDR3 sequence (DNA): TGCAGTGCTAGAAACGGGGGCGGCTCCTACAATGAGCAGTTCTTC. This encodes CSARNGGGSYNEQFF.

This clonotype has more than one count but fewer than ten. The chain is built from TRBV14 and TRBJ2-3; the D gene could be TRBD1 or TRBD2 (5 bases each). The germline V and J ends were trimmed by 1 base and 8 bases, with 13 bases remaining between them. This CDR3 is 14 amino acids long. Germline V gives CDR1 SGHDN, CDR2 FVKESK. The CDR3 DNA reads TGTGCCAGCAGCCAAGGTGCCGGGACGGGTACGCAGTATTTT. Translation gives CASSQGAGTGTQYF.

V and J are TRBV20-1 and TRBJ1-5; 11 nucleotides agree with TRBD1. The CDR3 runs 16 residues. Germline CDR1 reads DFQATT; CDR2 reads SNEGSKA (reference sequence). Germline trimming cut 6 bases from V and 3 bases from J; bases unmatched to any gene: 10. This chain's CDR3 is CSAKAGQGVINQPQHF. DNA for the CDR3: TGCAGTGCCAAGGCGGGACAGGGGGTAATCAATCAGCCCCAGCATTTT.

This sequence joins TRBV11-3 and TRBJ2-1, with a possible D match to TRBD2 (5 bases). The CDR3 runs 14 residues. CDR1 and CDR2 (germline): SGHNT, YENEEA. Trimming took off 5 bases at V and 4 bases at J, with 12 bases between the two ends. The chain's CDR3 is CASSLAGIYNEQFF. The DNA for the CDR3 is TGTGCCAGCAGCCTCGCGGGTATTTACAATGAGCAGTTCTTC.

The V call is TRBV11-1, the J call TRBJ2-3; unclear D gene. CDR1 SGHAT and CDR2 FQDESV come from the germline V gene (reference sequence). The CDR3 loop spans 14 amino acids. Trimming took off 6 bases at V and 1 base at J, with 11 bases between the two ends. The CDR3 is CASRQVSGTDTQYF. The CDR3 DNA reads TGTGCCAGCAGGCAAGTGAGCGGCACAGATACGCAGTATTTT. Full variable domain (remainder filled in from reference TRBV11-1 and TRBJ2-3): EAEVAQSPRYKITEKSQAVAFWCDPISGHATLYWYRQILGQGPELLVQFQDESVVDDSQLPKDRFSAERLKGVDSTLKIQPAELGDSAMYLCASRQVSGTDTQYFGPGTRLTVL.

This chain connects TRBV5-4 to TRBJ2-1; D is perhaps TRBD2 (6 bases). Trimming took 4 bases from V and 0 from J, leaving 11 bases between them. This CDR3 has 15 residues. The germline V gene has CDR1 SGHNT and CDR2 YYREEE (reference sequence). The CDR3: CASSRDWSSYNEQFF. Here the CDR3 DNA reads TGTGCCAGCAGCCGGGACTGGAGCTCCTACAATGAGCAGTTCTTC.

The rearrangement links TRBV21-1 to TRBJ2-5; TRBD1 was called by the table and not checked on the DNA. TRBV21-1 is an annotated pseudogene. CDR3 length equals 16 residues. CDR3 sequence (DNA): TGTGCCAGCAGCAAAGCGCTTTACAGGGGTAAAGAGACCCAGTACTTC. Translated: CASSKALYRGKETQYF.

This clonotype was seen a few times. The chain recombines TRBV29-1 with TRBJ1-2, with no clear D. Germline-derived CDR1 and CDR2 are SQVTM and ANQGSEA. The length of the CDR3 is 14 residues. The V and J ends lost 5 bases and 3 bases respectively, with 16 bases between them. CDR3 sequence: CSVPRRGSDYGYTF. CDR3 nucleotides: TGCAGCGTTCCTAGGCGGGGATCGGACTATGGCTACACCTTC.

Many counts were recorded for this clonotype. The chain employs TRBV30 and TRBJ2-1, with D perhaps assigned TRBD1 or TRBD2 (5 bases each). Trimming took off 0 bases at V and 2 bases at J, with 17 bases between the two ends. CDR1 and CDR2 (germline): GTSNPN, SVGIG (reference sequence). This CDR3 has 17 amino acids. DNA of the CDR3: TGTGCCTGGAGTGTCCGGGGCAGGGTGGGAACCTACAATGAGCAGTTCTTC. Amino acid sequence: CAWSVRGRVGTYNEQFF.

This clonotype has a handful of counts. CDR3: CSVAGGPIGSEQYF. The CDR3 bases are TGCAGCGTTGCGGGGGGCCCTATCGGGTCCGAGCAGTACTTC. The chain links TRBV29-1 to TRBJ2-7; perhaps TRBD2 as D (7 bases). Per the germline V gene, CDR1 is SQVTM and CDR2 is ANQGSEA. Trimming pared 4 bases from V and 6 bases from J, leaving 19 bases between. The CDR3 extends over 14 amino acids.

V is TRBV20-1 and J is TRBJ2-7; D is undetermined. Trimming took 3 bases from V and 3 from J, leaving 9 bases between them. The CDR3 runs to 12 residues. The V gene's germline CDR1 is DFQATT and CDR2 SNEGSKA (reference sequence). The CDR3 here is CSARDGLYEQYF. The CDR3 DNA is TGCAGTGCTAGGGATGGGCTCTACGAGCAGTACTTC.

In the case of this clonotype: The germline gene is not matched at one end of the junction; a read error may be the cause. V usage is TRBV12-3 or TRBV12-4 and J usage is TRBJ2-1, with D perhaps TRBD1 (5 bases). This CDR3 is built from 15 residues. Here the CDR3 DNA reads TGTGCCAGCACCCTGGCCAGGGCCTCCAACAATGAGCAGTTCTTC. Translation gives CASTLARASNNEQFF.

This clonotype occurred a few times. The gene calls are TRBV5-1 and TRBJ1-1; D is perhaps TRBD1 (5 bases). Trimming shortened V by 4 bases and J by 1 base, and 11 bases separated the two germline ends. The germline V gene encodes CDR1 SGHRS and CDR2 YFSETQ. CDR3 length equals 14 residues. The CDR3 loop is CASSRRGENTEAFF. The CDR3 nucleotides are TGCGCCAGCAGCCGGCGGGGGGAGAACACTGAAGCTTTCTTT.

The sample holds a few counts of this clonotype. V is TRBV7-2 and J is TRBJ2-7; possible D gene TRBD2, 6 bases. The V end lost 1 base, the J end lost 2 bases, and 12 bases lay between the germline ends. CDR3 size: 15 residues. CDR1 and CDR2 from the germline V gene are SGHTA and FQGNSA. The CDR3 coding sequence is TGTGCCAGCAGCTTAGAGGCGGGACCCCCCTACGAGCAGTACTTC. Residues: CASSLEAGPPYEQYF.

This clonotype was seen a handful of times. The chain couples TRBV7-2 to TRBJ1-5; D is undetermined. CDR1 and CDR2 (germline): SGHTA, FQGNSA. The CDR3 runs to 14 residues. V was trimmed by 3 bases and J by 6 bases, leaving 12 bases between them. The CDR3 sequence: CASSLIGEAQPQHF. CDR3 DNA sequence: TGTGCCAGCAGCTTGATCGGGGAGGCTCAGCCCCAGCATTTT.

This chain connects TRBV27 to TRBJ2-7; possibly TRBD2 for D (6 bases). This CDR3 spans 16 amino acids. Trimming pared 2 bases from V and 4 bases from J, leaving 18 bases between. Germline V lookup: CDR1 MNHEY, CDR2 SMNVEV (reference sequence). The CDR3 DNA sequence: TGTGCCAGCAGTTTAAACTTCGCGGGATCCCGGTACGAGCAGTACTTC. The encoded protein is CASSLNFAGSRYEQYF.

This clonotype has more than one count but fewer than ten. This chain uses TRBV20-1 with TRBJ2-1; TRBD2 aligns across 8 bases. The CDR3 loop spans 14 amino acids. Losses at the gene ends were 5 bases for V and 5 bases for J; bases not matched to a gene: 8. From germline, CDR1 is DFQATT and CDR2 SNEGSKA (reference sequence). The chain's CDR3 is CSALTGGVHNEQFF. CDR3 in DNA: TGCAGTGCTCTCACGGGGGGGGTCCACAATGAGCAGTTCTTC.

V usage is TRBV28 and J usage is TRBJ2-1; D is unresolved. The CDR3 extends over 12 amino acids. The germline V gene encodes CDR1 MDHEN and CDR2 SYDVKM. Deletions cut 2 bases from V and 10 bases from J, with 9 bases between. The CDR3 bases are TGTGCCAGCAGTTTAGGCCGACTGGAGCAGTTCTTC. Protein sequence: CASSLGRLEQFF.

This clonotype came up once. Because it lacks the conserved phenylalanine or tryptophan at the end, this CDR3 is likely a read error. This rearrangement joins TRBV5-1 to TRBJ1-2, with D maybe TRBD1 (6 bases). This CDR3 has 13 residues. V was clipped by 9 bases and J by 2 bases, with 14 bases between them. The germline CDR1 and CDR2 sequences are SGHRS and YFSETQ. Here the CDR3 reads CATAGASNYGYTL. CDR3 nucleotides: TGCGCCACTGCGGGGGCTTCGAACTATGGCTACACCTTG.

V usage is TRBV6-2 or TRBV6-3 and J usage is TRBJ1-1; D may be TRBD1 (5 bases). CDR3 length: 14 residues. V was trimmed by 0 bases and J by 1 base, leaving 6 bases between them. Germline lookup yields CDR1 MNHEY and CDR2 SVGEGT. CDR3 sequence reads: CASSYSTANTEAFF. CDR3 coding DNA: TGTGCCAGCAGTTACTCGACAGCGAACACTGAAGCTTTCTTT.

V usage is TRBV29-1 and J usage is TRBJ2-3; D is undetermined. The V and J ends lost 6 bases and 2 bases respectively, with 6 bases between them. The CDR3 extends over 11 amino acids. Per germline, CDR1 SQVTM and CDR2 ANQGSEA. CDR3 residues: CSVKNTDTQYF. The CDR3 DNA sequence: TGCAGCGTCAAGAACACAGATACGCAGTATTTT.